The entry below describes one T cell receptor beta chain. The entry originates in a study of cytomegalovirus exposure and HLA in healthy donors. About the study: The platform used for the approximately 130 validation repertoires matched that of the 500 to 850 first-cohort repertoires, a later analysis reported.

This CDR3 contains 14 residues. Per germline, CDR1 SGHRS and CDR2 YFSETQ. V lost 0 bases to trimming and J lost 1 base, with 8 bases between them. Some clones are missing from TCRdb's copy, which holds only in-frame ones; the method was immunoSEQ multiplex PCR. The sample includes approximately 300,000 clones, roughly 90% of them seen just once. The chain employs TRBV5-1 and TRBJ2-7; TRBD2 is a possible D gene (5 bases). What was sequenced was PBMCs. This TCR came from a woman in her late teens or twenties in good health and CMV-seronegative. The CDR3 loop is CASSLVGDSYEQYF. CDR3 DNA sequence: TGCGCCAGCAGCTTGGTCGGGGATTCCTACGAGCAGTACTTC. Variable domain in full (rest from reference TRBV5-1 and TRBJ2-7): KAGVTQTPRYLIKTRGQQVTLSCSPISGHRSVSWYQQTPGQGLQFLFEYFSETQRNKGNFPGRFSGRQFSNSRSEMNVSTLELGDSALYLCASSLVGDSYEQYFGPGTRLTVT.